This passage covers 27 T cell receptor beta chains from one sample sequenced in a study of CD8+ T cells in alopecia areata. In each case, RNA was isolated and then reverse transcribed into cDNA as the sequencing template. TCRdb's table, derived via immunoSEQ multiplex PCR, lists solely in-frame clones and lacks some. The sample records 9,500 to 15,000 clones, 45% to 70% being singletons. Alopecia areata patients had lesional scalp punch biopsies and peripheral blood taken from them. Sample: skin. These receptors were collected from a human donor with alopecia areata.

This chain connects TRBV28 to TRBJ1-4, with D perhaps matching TRBD1 (5 bases). With 6 bases removed from V and 0 bases from J, the gap between germline ends came to 20 bases. The germline V gene has CDR1 MDHEN and CDR2 SYDVKM. This CDR3 has 18 amino acids. As DNA, the CDR3 is TGTGCCAGCAGCTCCCTGACAGACATCATTGCAACTAATGAAAAACTGTTTTTT. Protein sequence: CASSSLTDIIATNEKLFF.

V gene TRBV19 combines with J gene TRBJ2-1; 9 bases fit TRBD2. CDR1 LNHDA and CDR2 SQIVND come from the germline V gene (reference sequence). V dropped 3 bases and J dropped 8; count of bases not matched to a gene: 11. The CDR3 spans 16 residues. Written as DNA, the CDR3 is TGTGCCAGTAGTATTCGGGCGGGGGGGCGAGGTGATGAGCAGTTCTTC. It specifies CASSIRAGGRGDEQFF.

The genes are TRBV6-5 and TRBJ2-7; TRBD2 agrees at 11 bases. With V trimmed by 4 bases and J by 5 bases, 7 bases remained unmatched. Germline assignment: CDR1 MNHEY and CDR2 SVGAGI. This CDR3 spans 15 amino acids. DNA for the CDR3: TGTGCCAGCAGTTCTGGGACTAGCGGTCCTAACGAGCAGTACTTC. This codes for CASSSGTSGPNEQYF.

The chain joins TRBV14 to TRBJ2-5; unclear D gene. CDR1 and CDR2 (germline): SGHDN, FVKESK. The V gene lost 8 bases and the J gene lost 0 bases, with 13 bases spanning the gap. There are 14 residues in the CDR3. DNA for the CDR3: TGTGCCAGCCAATTGCAGTCGTACCAAGAGACCCAGTACTTC. This sequence encodes CASQLQSYQETQYF.

Comment on this clone: Other DNA sequences in this specimen translate into the identical CDR3. The CDR3 DNA is TGTGCCAGTAGCACTACACCCAGGGCCGGCTACGAGCAGTACTTC. Translated, it gives CASSTTPRAGYEQYF. The chain couples TRBV5-6 to TRBJ2-7; D perhaps matches TRBD1 (5 bases). Trimming left V 8 bases short and J 3 bases short, with 21 bases between. The length of the CDR3 is 15 residues. Per the germline V gene, CDR1 is SGHDT and CDR2 is YYEEEE. Full variable domain (missing parts from reference TRBV5-6 and TRBJ2-7): DAGVTQSPTHLIKTRGQQVTLRCSPKSGHDTVSWYQQALGQGPQFIFQYYEEEERQRGNFPDRFSGHQFPNYSSELNVNALLLGDSALYLCASSTTPRAGYEQYFGPGTRLTVT.

V and J are TRBV7-2 and TRBJ2-4; unclear D gene. This CDR3 is built from 11 residues. Looked up from germline, CDR1 is SGHTA and CDR2 is FQGNSA. The V end was cut by 1 base, the J end by 10 bases, with 5 bases between. CDR3 region: CASSLVAIQYF. The CDR3 nucleotides are TGTGCCAGCAGCTTAGTAGCAATTCAGTACTTC.

The chain has TRBV7-9 and TRBJ2-5; D is unclear. The CDR3 length is 11 residues. Trimming left V 5 bases short and J 4 bases short, with 5 bases between. Germline loops: CDR1 SEHNR, CDR2 FQNEAQ (reference sequence). The CDR3 here is CASSPAETQYF. Written as DNA, the CDR3 is TGTGCCAGCAGCCCTGCAGAGACCCAGTACTTC.

This sequence joins TRBV14 and TRBJ2-7; TRBD2 aligns across 7 bases. Per germline, CDR1 SGHDN and CDR2 FVKESK. This CDR3 is 12 amino acids long. V dropped 5 bases and J dropped 9; count of bases not matched to a gene: 7. Written as DNA, the CDR3 is TGTGCCAGCAGCGTCCCGCGCGGGAGGCAGTACTTC. It yields the protein CASSVPRGRQYF.

This chain connects TRBV19 to TRBJ2-2; tentative D call: TRBD1 (6 bases). This CDR3 has 15 amino acids. With 4 bases removed from V and 2 bases from J, the gap between germline ends came to 11 bases. Germline-derived CDR1 and CDR2 are LNHDA and SQIVND (reference sequence). CDR3 protein: CASSKGDINTGELFF. The CDR3 nucleotides are TGTGCCAGTAGTAAGGGGGACATTAACACCGGGGAGCTGTTTTTT.

The chain recombines TRBV29-1 with TRBJ2-2, with D possibly called TRBD1 or TRBD2 (5 bases each). V was shortened by 6 bases and J by 4 bases, with 15 bases between the two germline ends. The CDR3 spans 14 residues. Per the germline V gene, CDR1 is SQVTM and CDR2 is ANQGSEA. CDR3 in amino acids: CSVGVAAVTGELFF. In DNA form, the CDR3 reads TGCAGCGTGGGGGTGGCAGCTGTCACCGGGGAGCTGTTTTTT.

The chain is built from TRBV5-4 and TRBJ2-5, with D uncertain. The CDR3 consists of 13 residues. Germline V lookup: CDR1 SGHNT, CDR2 YYREEE (reference sequence). V was shortened by 0 bases and J by 5 bases, with 8 bases between the two germline ends. CDR3 nucleotides: TGTGCCAGCAGCTTGGGCTTCTCTGAGACCCAGTACTTC. Protein: CASSLGFSETQYF.

CDR3 DNA: TGCGCCAGGGCCGAAAGGCGGACAGGGACGGACGAGCAGTACTTC. The encoded protein is CARAERRTGTDEQYF. This chain connects TRBV4-3 to TRBJ2-7, with 8 bases aligning to TRBD1. CDR1 is LGHNA and CDR2 is YSLEER in the germline V gene. V was pared by 9 bases and J by 5 bases, with 15 bases of the junction left unmatched. The CDR3 consists of 15 residues.

The V call is TRBV5-1, the J call TRBJ2-3; the D is unclear. Trimming stripped 0 bases from V and 2 bases from J, with 7 bases between. CDR1 and CDR2 from the germline V gene are SGHRS and YFSETQ. The CDR3 is 14 residues long. The CDR3 loop reads CASSLESFTDTQYF. CDR3 bases: TGCGCCAGCAGCTTGGAATCATTCACAGATACGCAGTATTTT.

V and J are TRBV7-6 and TRBJ1-4; weak D call: TRBD1 (5 bases). CDR3 length equals 12 residues. V was clipped by 4 bases and J by 8 bases, with 8 bases between them. Germline V gene data show CDR1 as SGHVS and CDR2 as FNYEAQ. The CDR3 sequence: CASSSWGEKLFF. In DNA form, the CDR3 reads TGTGCCAGCAGCTCGTGGGGGGAAAAACTGTTTTTT.

The V and J genes are TRBV15 and TRBJ2-7; 8 bases agree with TRBD2. Germline loops: CDR1 LNHNV, CDR2 YYDKDF (reference sequence). V was clipped by 0 bases and J by 1 base; unmatched bases: 2. The CDR3 covers 15 residues. Written as DNA, the CDR3 is TGTGCCACCAGCAGAGATAGCGGGACATCCTACGAGCAGTACTTC. Amino acid sequence: CATSRDSGTSYEQYF.

By share of the sample, this clone is medium-sized. The chain combines TRBV7-9 with TRBJ2-5; 11 bases are a match to TRBD2. Germline V gene sequence: CDR1 SEHNR, CDR2 FQNEAQ (reference sequence). This CDR3 is built from 18 residues. The ends lost 5 bases at V and 4 bases at J; junction bases unmatched: 15. In nucleotides, the CDR3 is TGTGCCAGCAGCCTAACGAATATGGGACTAGCGGCCGGAGAGACCCAGTACTTC. It codes for CASSLTNMGLAAGETQYF.

The chain couples TRBV7-2 to TRBJ2-3, with D possibly matching TRBD1 (6 bases). The germline CDR1 and CDR2 sequences are SGHTA and FQGNSA. Trimming took 10 bases from V and 0 from J, leaving 14 bases between them. There are 14 residues in the CDR3. CDR3 nucleotide sequence: TGTGCCACCAGGGGCGGATCTAGCACAGATACGCAGTATTTT. It specifies CATRGGSSTDTQYF. Complete variable domain (other parts from reference TRBV7-2 and TRBJ2-3): GAGVSQSPSNKVTEKGKDVELRCDPISGHTALYWYRQSLGQGLEFLIYFQGNSAPDKSGLPSDRFSAERTGGSVSTLTIQRTQQEDSAVYLCATRGGSSTDTQYFGPGTRLTVL.

The rearrangement links TRBV5-1 to TRBJ1-3; D gene ambiguous. Germline-derived CDR1 and CDR2 are SGHRS and YFSETQ. Trimming took off 5 bases at V and 4 bases at J, with 4 bases between the two ends. The CDR3 runs to 11 residues. CDR3 bases: TGCGCCAGCAGAAAAGGAAACACCATATATTTT. Its protein product is CASRKGNTIYF.

The rearrangement links TRBV2 to TRBJ2-3; D is ambiguous. Germline lookup yields CDR1 SNHLY and CDR2 FYNNEI. V was trimmed by 4 bases and J by 2 bases, leaving 7 bases between them. The CDR3 spans 13 residues. The CDR3 DNA reads TGTGCCAGCAGTGGAGTGTACACAGATACGCAGTATTTT. This translates into CASSGVYTDTQYF. Based on the CDR3 plus reference TRBV2 and TRBJ2-3, the full variable domain is EPEVTQTPSHQVTQMGQEVILRCVPISNHLYFYWYRQILGQKVEFLVSFYNNEISEKSEIFDDQFSVERPDGSNFTLKIRSTKLEDSAMYFCASSGVYTDTQYFGPGTRLTVL.

The CDR3 spells CASSSPTGSTDTQYF. The CDR3 region has the DNA TGTGCCAGCAGTTCACCGACAGGCAGCACAGATACGCAGTATTTT. The chain carries TRBV28 and TRBJ2-3; weak D call: TRBD1 (6 bases). Germline assignment: CDR1 MDHEN and CDR2 SYDVKM. V gave up 4 bases and J gave up 0 bases, with 11 bases separating them. The CDR3 spans 15 residues.

In DNA, the CDR3 is TGTGCCAGCAGCGTGGGCCCCTCCAAAAACACAGATACGCAGTATTTT. Its translation is CASSVGPSKNTDTQYF. The chain employs TRBV9 and TRBJ2-3; no clear D. Per the germline V gene, CDR1 is SGDLS and CDR2 is YYNGEE. Trimming left V 2 bases short and J 2 bases short, with 15 bases between. The CDR3 is 16 amino acids. The full variable domain, rest sourced from reference TRBV9 and TRBJ2-3, is DSGVTQTPKHLITATGQRVTLRCSPRSGDLSVYWYQQSLDQGLQFLIQYYNGEERAKGNILERFSAQQFPDLHSELNLSSLELGDSALYFCASSVGPSKNTDTQYFGPGTRLTVL.

This clone was picked up a small number of times. This sequence joins TRBV28 and TRBJ2-7; D is undetermined. Trimming cost V 4 bases and J 0 bases, with 7 bases left between them. Germline-derived CDR1 and CDR2 are MDHEN and SYDVKM. The CDR3 consists of 13 residues. The CDR3 nucleotides read TGTGCCAGCAGTTCGGCGCTCTCCTACGAGCAGTACTTC. Translation gives CASSSALSYEQYF.

The rearrangement joins TRBV5-6 to TRBJ2-3; D tentatively fits TRBD1 or TRBD2 (5 bases each). The germline V gene encodes CDR1 SGHDT and CDR2 YYEEEE. This CDR3 has 15 residues. Trimming shortened V by 4 bases and J by 2 bases, and 14 bases separated the two germline ends. CDR3 region: CASSTPGPITDTQYF. The CDR3 region has the DNA TGTGCCAGCAGCACCCCGGGACCGATCACAGATACGCAGTATTTT.

A few counts support this clone. For the CDR3, the DNA is TGTGCCAGCAGCTTAACGGTAGCTGAGCAACCAGTCACAGATACGCAGTATTTT. Translated, it gives CASSLTVAEQPVTDTQYF. The chain recombines TRBV7-8 with TRBJ2-3; D call uncertain. V was clipped by 2 bases and J by 2 bases, with 20 bases between them. Per germline, CDR1 SGHVS and CDR2 FQNEAQ. The CDR3 has 18 amino acids.

V and J are TRBV11-3 and TRBJ2-6, with TRBD1 as a possible D gene (6 bases). Germline CDR1 and CDR2: SGHNT and YENEEA. CDR3 length: 16 amino acids. Trimming left V 3 bases short and J 2 bases short, with 11 bases between. CDR3 in amino acids: CASSFLWTAGANVLTF. DNA of the CDR3: TGTGCCAGCAGCTTCCTCTGGACAGCTGGGGCCAACGTCCTGACTTTC.

The V gene is TRBV7-2, the J gene TRBJ2-3; D unresolved. V was shortened by 2 bases and J by 5 bases, with 11 bases between the two germline ends. CDR3 length: 14 residues. Looked up from germline, CDR1 is SGHTA and CDR2 is FQGNSA. This chain's CDR3 is CASSLSGMGDTQYF. CDR3 coding DNA: TGTGCCAGCAGCTTATCGGGCATGGGAGATACGCAGTATTTT.

This clone was detected a few times. J is TRBJ2-5 and V is TRBV27; D possibly matches TRBD1 or TRBD2 (6 bases each). The CDR3 covers 14 residues. The V end was cut by 7 bases, the J end by 2 bases, with 14 bases between. Looked up from germline, CDR1 is MNHEY and CDR2 is SMNVEV (reference sequence). The CDR3 sequence: CASKDGGGQETQYF. The DNA of the CDR3 is TGTGCCAGCAAGGACGGGGGCGGTCAAGAGACCCAGTACTTC.